This TCR beta chain was sequenced in a study of patients and donors after allogeneic stem cell transplantation (dated by TCRdb to about 2020). In regard to this clonotype: Which antigen it targets is not known. Nothing much larger sits one base from this clone, and base qualities are not available.

Library construction relied on RT-PCR. The sequencing machine was a NextSeq 550. TCRdb's own reprocessing of the public reads used fastp at Q25 and MiXCR and kept productive beta chains. Here each entry gathers all rows of one CDR3 protein and keeps the most common genes and DNA. This sample holds around 150,000 distinct CDR3 sequences; approximately 40% were observed only once. The biggest ten clones account for roughly 52% of the sample. This clonotype was sampled from a human donor who was either an allogeneic HSCT recipient or a stem cell or donor lymphocyte infusion donor (not recorded which). It is not recorded whose cells these are; they may come from a transplant donor. The sample taken for sequencing was blood, either unsorted or a sorted T cell fraction (not recorded which).

The DNA is TGTGCCATCAGTGAGTCGGACAGACCCGAAGAACAACTGTTTTTT. Translation gives CAISESDRPEEQLFF. The chain was built from TRBV10-3 and TRBJ1-4; TRBD1 might be the D gene, on 6 matching bases. Trimming at the junction amounts to 0 bases on V and 12 bases on J, and the germline ends lie 17 bases apart. The CDR3 numbers 15 residues from cysteine through phenylalanine. This entry keeps only the CDR3 DNA: 45 bases, framed from base 1. The germline V gene supplies CDR1 ENHRY and CDR2 SYGVKD.